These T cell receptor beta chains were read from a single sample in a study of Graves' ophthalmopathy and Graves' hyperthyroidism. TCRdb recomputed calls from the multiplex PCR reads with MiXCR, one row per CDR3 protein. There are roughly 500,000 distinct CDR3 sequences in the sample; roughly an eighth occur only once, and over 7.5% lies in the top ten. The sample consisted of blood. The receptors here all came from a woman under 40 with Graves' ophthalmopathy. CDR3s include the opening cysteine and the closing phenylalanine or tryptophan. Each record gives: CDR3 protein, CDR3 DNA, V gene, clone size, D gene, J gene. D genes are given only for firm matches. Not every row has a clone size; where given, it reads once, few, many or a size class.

CASSSYRVGQPQHF | TGTGCCAGCAGTTCTTACAGGGTAGGCCAGCCCCAGCATTTT | TRBV28 | many | - | TRBJ1-5
CASSGGVGELFF | TGTGCCAGCAGTGGGGGGGTCGGGGAGCTGTTTTTT | TRBV12-3/TRBV12-4 | many | TRBD2 | TRBJ2-2
CASSPGRLVYEQYF | TGTGCCAGCAGTCCAGGTAGGCTAGTCTACGAGCAGTACTTC | TRBV28 | many | - | TRBJ2-7
CAWARALLNWGQSEQYF | TGTGCCTGGGCCCGAGCCCTTCTCAATTGGGGACAAAGCGAGCAGTACTTC | TRBV30 | many | - | TRBJ2-7
CASSLSGPGYGYTF | TGTGCCAGCAGTTTATCAGGGCCCGGCTATGGCTACACCTTC | TRBV28 | many | - | TRBJ1-2
CASSLLPYIGQGWSQPQHF | TGTGCCAGCAGTTTATTACCCTATATTGGACAGGGATGGTCTCAGCCCCAGCATTTT | TRBV28 | few | TRBD1 | TRBJ1-5
CASRRTGAGYGYTF | TGTGCCAGCAGGCGGACAGGGGCCGGGTATGGCTACACCTTC | TRBV28 | many | TRBD1 | TRBJ1-2
CASSFRSGTQGYEQYF | TGTGCCAGCAGTTTCCGTTCCGGGACCCAGGGCTACGAGCAGTACTTC | TRBV27 | many | - | TRBJ2-7
CACSIGTGGDYEQYF | TGTGCCTGCAGCATAGGGACAGGGGGCGACTACGAGCAGTACTTT | TRBV11-1 | - | TRBD1 | TRBJ2-7
CASRGTSGMATGDLFF | TGTGCCAGCCGCGGGACTAGCGGGATGGCTACCGGGGATCTGTTTTTT | TRBV2 | once | TRBD2 | TRBJ2-2
CASSPTGQGRVHGELFF | TGCGCCAGCAGCCCTACGGGACAGGGTAGGGTGCACGGGGAGCTGTTTTTT | TRBV4-1 | - | TRBD1 | TRBJ2-2
CATSRDAGETGELFF | TGTGCCACCAGCAGAGATGCCGGGGAAACCGGGGAGCTGTTTTTT | TRBV15 | - | - | TRBJ2-2